Below are 20 T cell receptor beta chains sequenced from a single sample in a study of response to subunit inactivated influenza vaccine. From the RT-PCR reads, TCRdb called clonotypes with MiXCR, one entry per CDR3 protein. The table lists about 530,000 distinct CDR3 sequences, approximately 12% of them singletons. The sequences come from PBMCs from blood, collected on the day of vaccination. The source of these receptors is a man aged 50-60 years who received an inactivated influenza vaccine.

The chain has TRBV20-1 and TRBJ1-5; 8 bases line up with TRBD1. The CDR3 loop spans 15 amino acids. The germline V gene has CDR1 DFQATT and CDR2 SNEGSKA (reference sequence). The V and J ends lost 5 bases and 2 bases, in that order; junction bases with no gene match: 8. CDR3 sequence: CSAGPGGAGNQPQHF. The DNA of the CDR3 is TGCAGTGCTGGACCAGGGGGCGCGGGCAATCAGCCCCAGCATTTT.

V is TRBV4-2 and J is TRBJ2-5; 7 bases are a match to TRBD2. Per germline, CDR1 LGHNA and CDR2 YNFKEQ. The CDR3 covers 15 residues. V gave up 1 base and J gave up 5 bases; unmatched junction bases: 7. The CDR3 spells CASSQGEGRWETQYF. CDR3 sequence (DNA): TGTGCCAGCAGCCAAGGGGAGGGGCGTTGGGAGACCCAGTACTTC.

This clonotype was picked up many times. This rearrangement joins TRBV7-9 to TRBJ1-2, with D possibly being TRBD1 (5 bases). Trimming pared 0 bases from V and 6 bases from J, leaving 8 bases between. Per the germline V gene, CDR1 is SEHNR and CDR2 is FQNEAQ (reference sequence). The CDR3 runs to 13 residues. The CDR3 DNA reads as TGTGCCAGCAGCTTAGCAGGGACGGATGGCTACACCTTC. It translates to CASSLAGTDGYTF.

This clonotype appeared a few times. The gene calls are TRBV5-4 and TRBJ2-3; 10 nucleotides agree with TRBD1. V lost 5 bases and J lost 2; bases outside the gene matches: 2. The length of the CDR3 is 14 residues. Per germline, CDR1 SGHNT and CDR2 YYREEE (reference sequence). The CDR3 is CASRTGGTTDTQYF. CDR3 DNA sequence: TGTGCCAGCAGGACAGGGGGCACCACAGATACGCAGTATTTT. The variable domain in full, with the rest retrieved from reference TRBV5-4 and TRBJ2-3, is ETGVTQSPTHLIKTRGQQVTLRCSSQSGHNTVSWYQQALGQGPQFIFQYYREEENGRGNFPPRFSGLQFPNYSSELNVNALELDDSALYLCASRTGGTTDTQYFGPGTRLTVL.

The chain recombines TRBV10-3 with TRBJ2-7; TRBD2 agrees at 7 bases. Germline CDR1 and CDR2: ENHRY and SYGVKD. V shed 4 bases, J shed 2 bases, and the junction held 5 bases outside the gene matches. This CDR3 region has 14 residues. Written as DNA, the CDR3 is TGTGCCATCAGTGCCGCGGGGGATACCTACGAGCAGTACTTC. It is translated as CAISAAGDTYEQYF.

This clonotype was counted only a few times. The chain employs TRBV6-6 and TRBJ2-1, with 7 bases lining up with TRBD1. Germline assignment: CDR1 MNHNY and CDR2 SVGAGI (reference sequence). CDR3 length: 13 residues. The V and J ends lost 6 bases and 4 bases, in that order; junction bases with no gene match: 3. The CDR3 coding sequence is TGTGCCAGCAGAGGGGACAGATACAATGAGCAGTTCTTC. Its translation is CASRGDRYNEQFF.

The table lists this clonotype with a few counts. This sequence joins TRBV6-2 or TRBV6-3 and TRBJ2-7; 12 nucleotides align to TRBD2. Germline V gene lookup returns CDR1 MNHEY and CDR2 SVGEGT. CDR3 size: 17 residues. V lost 2 bases to trimming and J lost 0 bases; unmatched junction nucleotides: 5. The CDR3 DNA reads TGTGCCAGCAGTTACCCACTAGCGGGGGGCAGCTCCTACGAGCAGTACTTC. This gives the protein CASSYPLAGGSSYEQYF.

In its sample, this clonotype was seen many times. The J gene is TRBJ2-1, the V gene TRBV5-1; D is possibly TRBD2 (5 bases). Germline CDR1 is SGHRS and CDR2 is YFSETQ. Trimming stripped 1 base from V and 7 bases from J, with 9 bases between. The CDR3 is made up of 13 amino acids. The CDR3 region is CASSLYPGNEQFF. CDR3 coding DNA: TGCGCCAGCAGCTTGTATCCGGGAAATGAGCAGTTCTTC.

V gene TRBV4-3 combines with J gene TRBJ2-1, with D possibly being TRBD1 (5 bases). Per the germline V gene, CDR1 is LGHNA and CDR2 is YSLEER. V lost 1 base to trimming and J lost 5 bases, with 18 bases between them. This CDR3 is 17 amino acids long. This chain's CDR3 is CASSQGTRQDLNNEQFF. The CDR3 DNA is TGCGCCAGCAGCCAAGGGACAAGACAAGATCTTAACAATGAGCAGTTCTTC.

The gene calls are TRBV7-2 and TRBJ2-1, with D maybe TRBD2 (5 bases). V was shortened by 3 bases and J by 3 bases, with 12 bases between the two germline ends. The CDR3 has 15 residues. Germline-derived CDR1 and CDR2 are SGHTA and FQGNSA. CDR3 protein: CASSFGVAFYNEQFF. CDR3 DNA sequence: TGTGCCAGCAGCTTCGGGGTTGCTTTCTACAATGAGCAGTTCTTC.

The chain joins TRBV7-9 to TRBJ1-1, with D hard to call. The CDR3 is 13 amino acids. V was clipped by 5 bases and J by 3 bases, with 10 bases between them. Germline V lookup: CDR1 SEHNR, CDR2 FQNEAQ (reference sequence). CDR3 in DNA: TGTGCCAGCAGCATTCCCCCATACACTGAAGCTTTCTTT. Translating it yields CASSIPPYTEAFF.

This clonotype has more than one count but fewer than ten. The chain is built from TRBV4-1 and TRBJ2-1, with 13 bases identical to TRBD2. The CDR3 totals 19 residues. Germline V gene lookup returns CDR1 MGHRA and CDR2 YSYEKL. Trimming took 3 bases from V and 0 from J; bases not matched to a gene: 8. CDR3 sequence: CASSHLGLAGLGSYNEQFF. DNA of the CDR3: TGCGCCAGCAGCCACCTGGGACTAGCGGGGTTGGGCTCCTACAATGAGCAGTTCTTC.

The V and J genes are TRBV30 and TRBJ2-1; D gene ambiguous. The CDR3 extends over 10 amino acids. The V end lost 5 bases, the J end lost 3 bases, and 2 bases lay between the germline ends. The germline CDR1 and CDR2 sequences are GTSNPN and SVGIG (reference sequence). The CDR3 DNA sequence: TGTGCCTGGGACTACAATGAGCAGTTCTTC. Translating gives CAWDYNEQFF.

This clonotype came up a few times. The V call is TRBV11-1, the J call TRBJ1-1, with D possibly being TRBD1 (6 bases). Trimming pared 1 base from V and 0 bases from J, leaving 18 bases between. The germline V gene has CDR1 SGHAT and CDR2 FQDESV (reference sequence). The CDR3 is 18 amino acids. The CDR3 loop reads CASSLDSGGRTMNTEAFF. CDR3 DNA sequence: TGTGCCAGCAGCTTAGATTCCGGGGGGCGAACTATGAACACTGAAGCTTTCTTT.

This clonotype turned up a few times. J is TRBJ2-3 and V is TRBV15; TRBD2 matches at 13 bases. The CDR3 contains 15 residues. Germline assignment: CDR1 LNHNV and CDR2 YYDKDF (reference sequence). Losses at the gene ends were 7 bases for V and 5 bases for J; bases not matched to a gene: 6. The CDR3 region is CATKRTSGSEDTQYF. CDR3 nucleotide sequence: TGTGCCACCAAACGGACTAGCGGGAGTGAAGATACGCAGTATTTT. The full variable domain, completed using reference TRBV15 and TRBJ2-3, is DAMVIQNPRYQVTQFGKPVTLSCSQTLNHNVMYWYQQKSSQAPKLLFHYYDKDFNNEADTPDNFQSRRPNTSFCFLDIRSPGLGDTAMYLCATKRTSGSEDTQYFGPGTRLTVL.

As concerns this clonotype: Since a much larger clone is just one base distant, this may be a read error. The conserved phenylalanine or tryptophan is not found at the CDR3 terminus, so this likely reflects a read error. The chain uses TRBV24-1 and TRBJ2-2; 7 bases are shared with TRBD1. V lost 6 bases and J lost 6; bases outside the gene matches: 6. The CDR3 has 14 residues. Germline V CDR1 and CDR2: KGHDR, SFDVKD. CDR3 nucleotides: TGTGCCACCAGTCGACAGGGTTCCCCCGGGGAGCTGTTTTCT. Residues: CATSRQGSPGELFS.

This clonotype showed up just a few times. V and J are TRBV5-1 and TRBJ2-1; 8 nucleotides agree with TRBD2. The V gene's germline CDR1 is SGHRS and CDR2 YFSETQ. The length of the CDR3 is 15 residues. V shed 5 bases and J 0 bases; nucleotides not matched to a gene: 4. The CDR3 spells CASRLAGSSYNEQFF. The CDR3 DNA follows: TGCGCCAGCAGATTAGCGGGGAGCTCCTACAATGAGCAGTTCTTC.

This chain joins TRBV11-2 and TRBJ1-1, with unresolved D. The V end was cut by 4 bases, the J end by 9 bases, with 15 bases between. Looked up from germline, CDR1 is SGHAT and CDR2 is FQNNGV. This CDR3 has 13 residues. The CDR3 nucleotides are TGTGCCAGCAGCTCCCCCAGGACGGTAAAAGCTTTCTTT. The encoded protein is CASSSPRTVKAFF.

The gene calls are TRBV3-1 and TRBJ1-1, with D unclear. This CDR3 contains 14 residues. Per the germline V gene, CDR1 is LGHDT and CDR2 is YNNKEL (reference sequence). V dropped 1 base and J dropped 6 bases, with 12 bases sitting between them. CDR3 DNA: TGTGCCAGCAGCCAAGTGGAAGGTCGCGCTGAAGCTTTCTTT. This translates into CASSQVEGRAEAFF.

This rearrangement joins TRBV7-2 to TRBJ2-1; D ambiguous. The V end lost 5 bases, the J end lost 8 bases, and 13 bases lay between the germline ends. The germline V gene encodes CDR1 SGHTA and CDR2 FQGNSA. CDR3 length: 13 amino acids. Here the CDR3 DNA reads TGTGCCAGCAGCCCCCGGGTCGGCCATGAGCAGTTCTTC. It yields the protein CASSPRVGHEQFF. The whole variable domain, filled in from reference TRBV7-2 and TRBJ2-1, reads GAGVSQSPSNKVTEKGKDVELRCDPISGHTALYWYRQSLGQGLEFLIYFQGNSAPDKSGLPSDRFSAERTGGSVSTLTIQRTQQEDSAVYLCASSPRVGHEQFFGPGTRLTVL.